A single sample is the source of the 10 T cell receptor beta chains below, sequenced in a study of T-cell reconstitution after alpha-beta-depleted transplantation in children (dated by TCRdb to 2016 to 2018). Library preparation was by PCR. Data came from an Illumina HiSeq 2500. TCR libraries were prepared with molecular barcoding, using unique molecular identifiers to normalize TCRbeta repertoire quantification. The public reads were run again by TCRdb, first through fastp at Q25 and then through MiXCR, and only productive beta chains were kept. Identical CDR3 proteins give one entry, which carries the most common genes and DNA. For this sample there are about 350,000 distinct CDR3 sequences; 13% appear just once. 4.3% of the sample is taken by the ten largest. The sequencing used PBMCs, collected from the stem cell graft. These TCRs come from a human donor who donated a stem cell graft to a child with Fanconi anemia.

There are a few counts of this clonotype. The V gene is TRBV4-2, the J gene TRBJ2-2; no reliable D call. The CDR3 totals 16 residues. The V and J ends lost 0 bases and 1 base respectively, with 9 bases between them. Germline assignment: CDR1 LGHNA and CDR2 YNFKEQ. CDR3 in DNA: TGTGCCAGCAGCCAAGATCAGAACCAGAACACCGGGGAGCTGTTTTTT. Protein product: CASSQDQNQNTGELFF.

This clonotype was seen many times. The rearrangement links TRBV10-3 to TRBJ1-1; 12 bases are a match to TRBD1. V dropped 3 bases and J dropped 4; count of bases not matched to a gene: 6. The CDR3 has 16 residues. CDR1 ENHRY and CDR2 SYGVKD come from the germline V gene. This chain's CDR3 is CAISEVGQGAGTEAFF. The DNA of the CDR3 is TGTGCCATCAGTGAAGTGGGACAGGGGGCTGGCACTGAAGCTTTCTTT.

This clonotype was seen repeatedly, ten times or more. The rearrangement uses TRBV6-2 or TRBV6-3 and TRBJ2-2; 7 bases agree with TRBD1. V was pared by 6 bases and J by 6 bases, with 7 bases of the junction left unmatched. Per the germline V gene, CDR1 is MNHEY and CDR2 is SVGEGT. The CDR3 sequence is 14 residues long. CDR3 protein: CASRRTGGAGELFF. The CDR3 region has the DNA TGTGCCAGCAGGCGGACAGGTGGGGCCGGGGAGCTGTTTTTT.

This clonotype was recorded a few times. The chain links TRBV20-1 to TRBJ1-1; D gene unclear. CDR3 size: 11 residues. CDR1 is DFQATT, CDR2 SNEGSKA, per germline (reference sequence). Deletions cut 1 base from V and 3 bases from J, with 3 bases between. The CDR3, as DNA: TGCAGTGCTAGAGCTCACACTGAAGCTTTCTTT. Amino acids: CSARAHTEAFF.

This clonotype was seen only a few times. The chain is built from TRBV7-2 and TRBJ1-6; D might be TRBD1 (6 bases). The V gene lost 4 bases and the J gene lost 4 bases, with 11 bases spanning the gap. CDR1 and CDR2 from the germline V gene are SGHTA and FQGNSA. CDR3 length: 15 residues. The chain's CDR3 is CASSSDRAYNSPLHF. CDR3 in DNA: TGTGCCAGCAGCTCGGACAGAGCTTATAATTCACCCCTCCACTTT. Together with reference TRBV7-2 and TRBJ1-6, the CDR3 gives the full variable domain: GAGVSQSPSNKVTEKGKDVELRCDPISGHTALYWYRQSLGQGLEFLIYFQGNSAPDKSGLPSDRFSAERTGGSVSTLTIQRTQQEDSAVYLCASSSDRAYNSPLHFGNGTRLTVT.

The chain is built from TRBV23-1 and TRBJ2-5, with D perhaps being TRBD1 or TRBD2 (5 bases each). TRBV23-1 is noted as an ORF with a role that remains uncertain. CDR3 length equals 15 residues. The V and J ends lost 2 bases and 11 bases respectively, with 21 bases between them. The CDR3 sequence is CASSQIRVVEGPQYF. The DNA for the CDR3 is TGCGCCAGCAGTCAAATCCGGGTCGTCGAGGGACCGCAGTACTTC.

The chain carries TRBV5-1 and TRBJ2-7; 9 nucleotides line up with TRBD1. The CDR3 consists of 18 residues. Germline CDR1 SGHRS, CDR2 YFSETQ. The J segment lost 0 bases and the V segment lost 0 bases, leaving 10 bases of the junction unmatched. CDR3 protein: CASSLEYSGTGSSYEQYF. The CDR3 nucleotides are TGCGCCAGCAGCTTGGAATACTCCGGGACAGGGAGCTCCTACGAGCAGTACTTC.

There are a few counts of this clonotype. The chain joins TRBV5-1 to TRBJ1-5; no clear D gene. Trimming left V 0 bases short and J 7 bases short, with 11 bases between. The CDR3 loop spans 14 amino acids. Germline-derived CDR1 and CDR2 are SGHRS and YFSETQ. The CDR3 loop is CASSLEGVGQPQHF. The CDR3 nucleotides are TGCGCCAGCAGCTTGGAGGGTGTAGGACAGCCCCAGCATTTT.

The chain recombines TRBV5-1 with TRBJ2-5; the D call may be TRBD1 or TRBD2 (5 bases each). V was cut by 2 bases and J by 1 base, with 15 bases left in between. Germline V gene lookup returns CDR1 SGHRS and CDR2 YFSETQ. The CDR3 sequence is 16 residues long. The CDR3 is CASSFGNTGGQETQYF. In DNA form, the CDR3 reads TGCGCCAGCAGCTTCGGGAACACTGGGGGCCAAGAGACCCAGTACTTC.

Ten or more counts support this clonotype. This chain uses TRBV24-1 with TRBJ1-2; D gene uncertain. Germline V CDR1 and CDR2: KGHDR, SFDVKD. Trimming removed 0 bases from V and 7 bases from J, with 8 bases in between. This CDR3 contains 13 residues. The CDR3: CATSDLRFRGYTF. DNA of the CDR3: TGTGCCACCAGTGATTTGCGCTTCCGTGGCTACACCTTC.